These T cell receptor beta chains were read from a single sample in a study of immune heterogeneity within non-small cell lung tumors. One entry per CDR3 protein results from TCRdb running MiXCR on the multiplex PCR reads. The data contain 21,000 or so distinct CDR3 sequences, around 28% of them singletons. Sequencing input: lung tumor tissue. Receptors originate from a man aged 35 to 55 with non-small cell lung cancer. CDR3s include the opening cysteine and the closing phenylalanine or tryptophan. Each record gives: CDR3 protein, V gene, J gene.

cdr3_aa: CASSQALGWRPNEQFF
v_call: TRBV4-1
j_call: TRBJ2-1

cdr3_aa: CASSLAGTAYTGELFF
v_call: TRBV12-3/TRBV12-4
j_call: TRBJ2-2

cdr3_aa: CANRLGLAETGELFF
v_call: TRBV12-3/TRBV12-4
j_call: TRBJ2-2

cdr3_aa: CATSTAGYPRAGYNSPLHF
v_call: TRBV15
j_call: TRBJ1-6

cdr3_aa: CSAGEGGRNEQFF
v_call: TRBV20-1
j_call: TRBJ2-1

cdr3_aa: CASSGQLNTEAFF
v_call: TRBV27
j_call: TRBJ1-1

cdr3_aa: CASSLYRLSTEAFF
v_call: TRBV13
j_call: TRBJ1-1

cdr3_aa: CASRSRQENTEAFF
v_call: TRBV6-1
j_call: TRBJ1-1

cdr3_aa: CASTGDTEAFF
v_call: TRBV5-1
j_call: TRBJ1-1

cdr3_aa: CASSISGYSQETQYF
v_call: TRBV19
j_call: TRBJ2-5

cdr3_aa: CASGRLATSTDTQYF
v_call: TRBV12-3/TRBV12-4
j_call: TRBJ2-3

cdr3_aa: CASRISEGEQFF
v_call: TRBV7-9
j_call: TRBJ2-1

cdr3_aa: CASSLGGTAAYEQYF
v_call: TRBV6-1
j_call: TRBJ2-7

cdr3_aa: CASSVDRAGGNIQYF
v_call: TRBV9
j_call: TRBJ2-4

cdr3_aa: CQPYHIPRQVSYGYTF
v_call: TRBV11-2
j_call: TRBJ1-2

cdr3_aa: CASSQAGVGSGELFF
v_call: TRBV14
j_call: TRBJ2-2

cdr3_aa: CASSWARTYEQYF
v_call: TRBV7-2
j_call: TRBJ2-7

cdr3_aa: CASSASGTHGGEQYF
v_call: TRBV25-1
j_call: TRBJ2-7

cdr3_aa: CASSFLGTANVQETQYF
v_call: TRBV11-3
j_call: TRBJ2-5

cdr3_aa: CASSVGANLGETQYF
v_call: TRBV9
j_call: TRBJ2-5

cdr3_aa: CASRDRGRLNTEAFF
v_call: TRBV2
j_call: TRBJ1-1

cdr3_aa: CDSSPLVGQGFVNYGYTF
v_call: TRBV7-8
j_call: TRBJ1-2

cdr3_aa: CASSPLVGQGFVNYGYTF
v_call: TRBV7-8
j_call: TRBJ1-2

cdr3_aa: CASSPQHSGLYEQYF
v_call: TRBV3-1
j_call: TRBJ2-7

cdr3_aa: CASTKTGTGNSGANVLTF
v_call: TRBV6-1
j_call: TRBJ2-6

cdr3_aa: CASSSFGGYLAKNIQYF
v_call: TRBV13
j_call: TRBJ2-4

cdr3_aa: CAISEGLTGFGYTF
v_call: TRBV10-3
j_call: TRBJ1-2

cdr3_aa: CASSQGLADSIAKNIQYF
v_call: TRBV4-1
j_call: TRBJ2-4

cdr3_aa: CASSYSRGTRQGAIGYEQYF
v_call: TRBV6-6
j_call: TRBJ2-7

cdr3_aa: CASSPPSRELFF
v_call: TRBV2
j_call: TRBJ2-2

cdr3_aa: CASSLRRGLSNQPQHF
v_call: TRBV5-6
j_call: TRBJ1-5

cdr3_aa: CASTTGVITEAFF
v_call: TRBV30
j_call: TRBJ1-1

cdr3_aa: CATSDLTTSRSSYNEQFF
v_call: TRBV24-1
j_call: TRBJ2-1

cdr3_aa: CSALDRFQAFF
v_call: TRBV20-1
j_call: TRBJ1-1

cdr3_aa: CASSLGGDTEAFF
v_call: TRBV19
j_call: TRBJ1-1

cdr3_aa: CVSRGSRYEQFF
v_call: TRBV6-1
j_call: TRBJ2-1

cdr3_aa: CASSRSASSGFFQDTQYF
v_call: TRBV3-1
j_call: TRBJ2-3

cdr3_aa: CASRVSSNYGYTF
v_call: TRBV28
j_call: TRBJ1-2

cdr3_aa: CASSLVLAGSGIDEQFF
v_call: TRBV11-2
j_call: TRBJ2-1

cdr3_aa: CSARMGLVNSPLHF
v_call: TRBV20-1
j_call: TRBJ1-6

cdr3_aa: CASSLVWTDYNEQFF
v_call: TRBV5-1
j_call: TRBJ2-1

cdr3_aa: CAWSGQGVKLFF
v_call: TRBV30
j_call: TRBJ1-4

cdr3_aa: CAIKGGVNAEAFF
v_call: TRBV10-3
j_call: TRBJ1-1

cdr3_aa: CASSQDGWSYSSQPQHF
v_call: TRBV4-1
j_call: TRBJ1-5

cdr3_aa: CASSFDRGNTEAFF
v_call: TRBV6-5
j_call: TRBJ1-1

cdr3_aa: CASSERLAGDGELFF
v_call: TRBV2
j_call: TRBJ2-2

cdr3_aa: CASSFFVTSGGSLGNEQFF
v_call: TRBV12-3/TRBV12-4
j_call: TRBJ2-1